These 6 T cell receptor beta chains originate from one sample sequenced in a study of immune evolution from preneoplasia to lung adenocarcinoma (dated by TCRdb to the early 2020s). Libraries were made using the immunoSEQ multiplex PCR assay. Held by TCRdb, this immuneACCESS table contains in-frame sequences only and omits some clones. Under half of the omission traces to an unresolved V gene where checked; the cause of the rest is unknown. A total of about 6,600 clones appear in this sample, approximately 89% of them only once. Approximately 4.8% of the sample is held by the ten biggest clonotypes. Sequenced material: FFPE invasive lung adenocarcinoma tissue. The label giving this sample's cell subset or site can be read as: frankly invasive lung adenocarcinoma (ADC). These receptors were collected from a person aged 45-69 years with lung adenocarcinoma.

The genes are TRBV7-4 and TRBJ2-1; D remains unclear. The CDR3 runs 16 residues. V was shortened by 1 base and J by 1 base, with 11 bases between the two germline ends. Germline CDR1 and CDR2: SGHVT and SQSDAQ. For the CDR3, the DNA is TGTGCCAGCAGCTTAGTGGTGGAACGGTCCTACAATGAGCAGTTCTTC. Its translation is CASSLVVERSYNEQFF.

The chain links TRBV11-2 to TRBJ2-7; TRBD2 matches 10 bases. J lost 1 base, V lost 5 bases, and 5 bases had no gene match. Germline-derived CDR1 and CDR2 are SGHAT and FQNNGV. The CDR3 contains 15 residues. The CDR3 region has the DNA TGTGCCAGCAGCAGAGGGACTAGCGAATCCTACGAGCAGTACTTC. It yields the protein CASSRGTSESYEQYF.

The chain couples TRBV6-6 to TRBJ2-7; D uncertain. V lost 5 bases, J lost 2 bases, and 10 bases lay in between. CDR3 length: 13 residues. The germline V gene has CDR1 MNHNY and CDR2 SVGAGI (reference sequence). CDR3 nucleotides: TGTGCCAGCAGTCCTGGACCACCCTACGAGCAGTACTTC. It codes for CASSPGPPYEQYF.

The V gene is TRBV7-9, the J gene TRBJ2-1, with 7 bases aligning to TRBD2. The trim removed 0 bases at V and 8 bases at J, leaving 7 bases unmatched. Germline lookup yields CDR1 SEHNR and CDR2 FQNEAQ (reference sequence). The CDR3 extends over 15 amino acids. CDR3 coding DNA: TGTGCCAGCAGCTTAGCGCAGCGGGACGACGATGAGCAGTTCTTC. Translated: CASSLAQRDDDEQFF.

This chain uses TRBV5-6 with TRBJ1-2, with D uncertain. The length of the CDR3 is 13 residues. Per germline, CDR1 SGHDT and CDR2 YYEEEE. With 0 bases removed from V and 4 bases from J, the gap between germline ends came to 7 bases. CDR3 sequence reads: CASSLGVGYGYTF. CDR3 coding DNA: TGTGCCAGCAGCTTGGGGGTCGGCTATGGCTACACCTTC.

This rearrangement joins TRBV7-2 to TRBJ1-2; D unresolved. The V end lost 0 bases, the J end lost 0 bases, and 11 bases lay between the germline ends. Germline V CDR1 and CDR2: SGHTA, FQGNSA. CDR3 length: 16 amino acids. The CDR3 sequence: CASSLAAFIANYGYTF. CDR3 nucleotide sequence: TGTGCCAGCAGCTTAGCGGCATTCATAGCTAACTATGGCTACACCTTC.